A selection of T cell receptor beta chains follows, all from one sample in a study of blood T cells in healthy people across ages. TCRdb re-derived calls from the 5' RACE reads in MiXCR, one entry per CDR3 protein. The repertoire holds hundreds of thousands of distinct CDR3 sequences, with roughly 49% as singletons. The specimen was blood. The receptors derive from an older woman in good health. CDR3s include the opening cysteine and the closing phenylalanine or tryptophan. The D gene is left open where the match is weak. A clone size is listed for some rows: how often the clone was seen (once, few, many), or a class if it is expanded.

CDR3nt	CDR3aa	d_gene	j_gene	abundance	v_gene
TGTGCCAGCACGCGGGGCACCCCCTACGAGCAGTACTTC	CASTRGTPYEQYF	.	TRBJ2-7	.	TRBV25-1
TGCAGTGCGGCTCCTAGCGAGACTAAACCAAATGAGCAGTTCTTC	CSAAPSETKPNEQFF	.	TRBJ2-1	.	TRBV20-1
TGTGCCAGCTCACCAAAACCGGGACAGGGGTTCCCAGATACGCAGTATTTT	CASSPKPGQGFPDTQYF	TRBD1	TRBJ2-3	.	TRBV18
TGCAGTGCTAGTAAGGGACTAGCGGGGGGCCATAAAAGCACAGATACGCAGTATTTT	CSASKGLAGGHKSTDTQYF	TRBD2	TRBJ2-3	.	TRBV20-1
TGTGCCACCAGCTCTGGACAGGGGAGGACCTACGAGCAGTACTTC	CATSSGQGRTYEQYF	TRBD1	TRBJ2-7	.	TRBV15
TGCAGTGCTAACTCGGGACTAGCGGGAGAAAAGTACGAGCAGTACTTC	CSANSGLAGEKYEQYF	TRBD2	TRBJ2-7	.	TRBV20-1
TGTGCCAGCATGAAGGGTTCTTCTACTAATGAAAAACTGTTTTTT	CASMKGSSTNEKLFF	.	TRBJ1-4	few	TRBV2
TGTGCCAGCAGCCAAGGAACGGGACAAGCCATTCAGTACTTC	CASSQGTGQAIQYF	.	TRBJ2-4	.	TRBV3-1
TGTGCCAGCAGTTTAGGACAGAATAATTCACCCCTCCACTTT	CASSLGQNNSPLHF	.	TRBJ1-6	few	TRBV12-3/TRBV12-4
TGTGCCAGCTCCGGGCCGGGGCAGGGTTACGAGCAGTACTTC	CASSGPGQGYEQYF	.	TRBJ2-7	few	TRBV28
TGCAGCGTGGTTAGCGGGGGGCCTTACACAGATACGCAGTATTTT	CSVVSGGPYTDTQYF	TRBD2	TRBJ2-3	.	TRBV29-1
TGCAGTGCTAGAGATGGGGGACAGGGAAGCGACGGCTACACCTTC	CSARDGGQGSDGYTF	TRBD1	TRBJ1-2	.	TRBV20-1
TGTGCCAGCGGCCCTACCTCTAGCGGGAGATCCAATGAGCAGTTCTTC	CASGPTSSGRSNEQFF	TRBD2	TRBJ2-1	.	TRBV7-2
TGTGCCAGCAGCCACCGGGACAGGGGTTCGTTGGATACGCAGTATTTT	CASSHRDRGSLDTQYF	TRBD1	TRBJ2-3	.	TRBV3-1
TGTGCCAGCAGTTCAGAAAGAAGAGCGGGAGTGTATACGCAGTATTTT	CASSSERRAGVYTQYF	TRBD2	TRBJ2-3	once	TRBV12-3/TRBV12-4
TGTGCCAGCAGCCGGACAGGGGGGCCCGAAGAGACCCAGTACTTC	CASSRTGGPEETQYF	TRBD1	TRBJ2-5	.	TRBV7-9
TGCAGTGCTTGCGGGAGTAGGTCCTACGAGCAGTACTTC	CSACGSRSYEQYF	TRBD2	TRBJ2-7	.	TRBV20-1
TGCGCCAGCAGCCCTGTGGACAGGCCCGACTATGGCTACACCTTC	CASSPVDRPDYGYTF	TRBD1	TRBJ1-2	many	TRBV4-1